This T cell receptor (beta chain) was observed in a study of graft-versus-host responses after intestinal transplantation. Across the whole study: Isolated intestinal, liver-intestinal, or multivisceral transplants were what recipients had.

Overall study findings and caveats: Recipient marrow harbored GvH clones, some of which surfaced first in ileum or blood. Researchers found peak circulating GvH clone levels linked to early post-transplant HvG declines. In patients with graft-donor T cell macrochimerism, allograft graft-versus-host to host-versus-graft clonal ratios were high.

In the case of this clone: Its antigen is unknown.

Germline V gene lookup returns CDR1 PRHDT and CDR2 FYEKMQ (reference sequence). V was cut by 3 bases and J by 0 bases, with 9 bases left in between. The CDR3 has 15 amino acids. The repertoire was sequenced with immunoSEQ multiplex PCR; TCRdb's copy has only in-frame clones and lacks some. The top ten clones hold 7.6% of a sample with about 85,000 clones, 80% to 95% of them seen once. The chain couples TRBV13 to TRBJ1-5; no definite D call. The sequence derives from a human donor who was the organ donor for an intestinal transplant. This specimen was unstimulated CD8+ T cells sorted from spleen or lymph node cells, taken before transplant. The CDR3 reads CASSLKGDSNQPQHF. CDR3 in DNA: TGTGCCAGCAGCTTGAAAGGAGATAGCAATCAGCCCCAGCATTTT.